A single sample is the source of the 10 T cell receptor beta chains below, sequenced in a study of T cell changes during pregnancy in multiple sclerosis. This table comes from immunoSEQ multiplex PCR, and its TCRdb copy is limited to in-frame clones, with some not included. Of more than 35,000 clones detected, around nine tenths appear once; the ten largest clones hold about 6.3%. The sample in question was CD8+ T cells from peripheral blood mononuclear cells, obtained after pregnancy. These TCRs come from a female donor in good health, enrolled as a control in a pregnancy study.

This chain links TRBV5-8 with TRBJ1-1; D is possibly TRBD1 (6 bases). This CDR3 is 14 amino acids long. Germline CDR1 and CDR2: SGHTS and YDEGEE. V was shortened by 0 bases and J by 4 bases, with 10 bases between the two germline ends. The CDR3 coding sequence is TGTGCCAGCAGCTTGGCGGGGGGCATCACTGAAGCTTTCTTT. This codes for CASSLAGGITEAFF. Drawing the rest from reference TRBV5-8 and TRBJ1-1, the complete variable domain is EAGVTQSPTHLIKTRGQQATLRCSPISGHTSVYWYQQALGLGLQFLLWYDEGEERNRGNFPPRFSGRQFPNYSSELNVNALELEDSALYLCASSLAGGITEAFFGQGTRLTVV.

J is TRBJ1-2 and V is TRBV27, with no clear D. The germline V and J ends were trimmed by 5 bases and 2 bases, with 12 bases remaining between them. CDR3 length equals 14 residues. In germline, CDR1 is MNHEY, CDR2 SMNVEV (reference sequence). The CDR3 bases are TGTGCCAGCAGTCCAGGAGGGATCAACTATGGCTACACCTTC. Amino acids: CASSPGGINYGYTF.

The V gene is TRBV30, the J gene TRBJ1-1; 7 nucleotides align to TRBD1. The V segment lost 2 bases and the J segment 6 bases; nucleotides outside the gene matches: 6. This CDR3 is 13 amino acids long. Germline-derived CDR1 and CDR2 are GTSNPN and SVGIG (reference sequence). In DNA form, the CDR3 reads TGTGCCTGGAGTAAATTCGGGACAGCTGAAGCTTTCTTT. Translation: CAWSKFGTAEAFF.

The chain joins TRBV11-3 to TRBJ2-3, with a possible D match to TRBD2 (5 bases). The germline V gene encodes CDR1 SGHNT and CDR2 YENEEA. V lost 5 bases, J lost 4 bases, and 7 bases lay in between. The CDR3 contains 12 residues. CDR3 coding DNA: TGTGCCAGCAGCGCGGGCCCAGATACGCAGTATTTT. Translated: CASSAGPDTQYF.

The rearrangement joins TRBV4-3 to TRBJ2-3; D possibly corresponds to TRBD1 (6 bases). Trimming stripped 1 base from V and 0 bases from J, with 11 bases between. In germline, CDR1 is LGHNA, CDR2 YSLEER. This CDR3 has 16 amino acids. As DNA, the CDR3 is TGCGCCAGCAGCCAAGGTGGGGGCCCCAGCACAGATACGCAGTATTTT. Protein sequence: CASSQGGGPSTDTQYF.

V gene TRBV7-8 combines with J gene TRBJ2-5; 9 bases align to TRBD2. There are 18 residues in the CDR3. Germline CDR1 is SGHVS and CDR2 is FQNEAQ. J was trimmed by 3 bases and V by 2 bases; bases with no gene match: 13. Here the CDR3 reads CASSLMIVSGGTEETQYF. Here the CDR3 DNA reads TGTGCCAGCAGCTTAATGATTGTAAGCGGGGGGACCGAAGAGACCCAGTACTTC.

V is TRBV2 and J is TRBJ2-2; D perhaps matches TRBD1 (5 bases). V was shortened by 3 bases and J by 8 bases, with 28 bases between the two germline ends. CDR1 is SNHLY and CDR2 is FYNNEI in the germline V gene. CDR3 size: 19 residues. DNA for the CDR3: TGTGCCAGCAGTGATGGTGGGGCTGGACGGGCCTACACCGAAGGGGAGCTGTTTTTT. The encoded protein is CASSDGGAGRAYTEGELFF.

The V and J genes are TRBV29-1 and TRBJ2-1; TRBD2 might be the D (5 bases). V was trimmed by 8 bases and J by 2 bases, leaving 7 bases between them. The CDR3 length is 11 residues. Germline V CDR1 and CDR2: SQVTM, ANQGSEA. The CDR3 protein is CSTGTYNEQFF. The CDR3 DNA sequence: TGCAGCACCGGGACCTACAATGAGCAGTTCTTC.

V usage is TRBV7-9 and J usage is TRBJ1-1; 9 bases map to TRBD1. Germline assignment: CDR1 SEHNR and CDR2 FQNEAQ (reference sequence). This CDR3 comprises 12 residues. Trimming took 6 bases from V and 7 from J; bases not matched to a gene: 3. The CDR3 region has the DNA TGTGCCAGCAGTGACAGGGGGAATGAAGCTTTCTTT. Its translation: CASSDRGNEAFF.

The chain recombines TRBV7-3 with TRBJ2-3, with 9 nucleotides matching TRBD2. CDR3 size: 15 residues. V gave up 3 bases and J gave up 7 bases; unmatched junction bases: 8. Germline loops: CDR1 SGHTA, CDR2 FQGTGA. CDR3 DNA sequence: TGTGCCAGCAGCTTTGTAGGCGGGGGGGCCAATACGCAGTATTTT. This translates into CASSFVGGGANTQYF.